The clone carrying this TCR beta chain was seen just once. Its antigen is as yet unknown. Generated by immunoSEQ multiplex PCR, the TCRdb table keeps only in-frame clones and is missing some. The table records some 40,000 clones, approximately 90% of them present only once. This specimen belongs to a study of lymphopenia after photon versus proton radiotherapy. Study observations and caveats: After lymphocyte nadir, photon-treated repertoires showed oligoclonal expansion, especially CD8+ Temra.

Trimming left V 4 bases short and J 3 bases short, with 10 bases between. CDR1 is LNHNV, CDR2 YYDKDF, per germline (reference sequence). The CDR3 extends over 13 amino acids. The sequence was obtained from a man aged 55-75 years with cholangiocarcinoma. The source was peripheral blood, collected from a patient treated with photon-based radiotherapy. J is TRBJ2-7 and V is TRBV15; D is unclear. This CDR3 is CATSIFPFYEQYF. CDR3 coding DNA: TGTGCCACCAGCATCTTCCCGTTCTACGAGCAGTACTTC.